This T cell receptor (beta chain) was recorded in a study of T cells in Graves' hyperthyroidism and ophthalmopathy. Study background: The authors collected peripheral blood at initial diagnosis, before any treatment. Study-level results: The majority of expanded thyroid clonotypes above 0.001 also appeared in blood. Model output signaled ophthalmopathy a median roughly six months ahead of onset.

Active moderate-to-severe ophthalmopathy, Clinical Activity Score at least 3, NOSPECS at least 4, under 3 months' duration. About this clonotype: Antigen specificity is unknown.

This CDR3 contains 14 residues. Germline lookup yields CDR1 SQVTM and CDR2 ANQGSEA. Trimming removed 4 bases from V and 6 bases from J, with 15 bases in between. RNA transcripts served as the template for amplifying TCR beta CDR3 regions. RT-PCR in the first round (using the HTBI primer set) targeted the TCR CDR3. TCRdb passed the multiplex PCR reads through MiXCR, listing each CDR3 protein once. The table shows approximately 690,000 distinct CDR3 sequences, with less than 25% occurring only once. The sample taken for sequencing was blood. The genes are TRBV29-1 and TRBJ2-2, with D unresolved. This clonotype originated in a man under 40 with Graves' ophthalmopathy. CDR3 region: CSVGGSSTPGELFF. The CDR3 DNA reads TGCAGCGTTGGTGGTAGTAGTACCCCCGGGGAGCTGTTTTTT.